The TCR beta chain described here comes from a study of control samples from healthy donors and cancer patients. TCRdb keeps only in-frame clones here, not all; method: immunoSEQ multiplex PCR. This table has roughly 83,000 clones, almost 85% appearing once. Germline values: CDR1 LGHDT, CDR2 YNNKEL (reference sequence). CDR3 length equals 14 residues. V was clipped by 0 bases and J by 6 bases, with 12 bases between them. The source is a woman aged 60-70 years in good health. Sequencing used blood. This sequence joins TRBV3-1 (or the pseudogene TRBV3-2) and TRBJ2-7, with D hard to call. CDR3 in amino acids: CASSQDLAAGEQYF. Written as DNA, the CDR3 is TGTGCCAGCAGCCAAGATCTGGCGGCTGGCGAGCAGTACTTC.